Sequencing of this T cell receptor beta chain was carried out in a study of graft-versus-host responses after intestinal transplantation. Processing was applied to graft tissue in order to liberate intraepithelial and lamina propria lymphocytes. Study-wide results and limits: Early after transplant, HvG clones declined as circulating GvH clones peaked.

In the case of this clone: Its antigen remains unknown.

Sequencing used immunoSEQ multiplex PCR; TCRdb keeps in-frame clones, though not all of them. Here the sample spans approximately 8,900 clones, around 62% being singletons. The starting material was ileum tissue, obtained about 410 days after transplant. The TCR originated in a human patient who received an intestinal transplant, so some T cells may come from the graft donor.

Here the CDR3 reads CASSEQGRGGTDTQYF. The CDR3 nucleotides are TGTGCCAGCAGTGAGCAGGGCAGGGGAGGCACAGATACGCAGTATTTT. The gene calls are TRBV6-4 and TRBJ2-3, with D tentatively TRBD1 (6 bases). V was trimmed by 3 bases and J by 1 base, leaving 14 bases between them. The V gene's germline CDR1 is MRHNA and CDR2 SNTAGT. The CDR3 is 16 residues long.